Given below is one T cell receptor beta chain in context. The target of this receptor is not known. Base-call qualities are not available, and no considerably larger clone is one nucleotide away. The data stem from a study of identical twins (dated by TCRdb to about 2016). Turning to the overall study: To test whether fetal clonotypes persist, this study deep-sequenced TCR alpha and beta repertoires from monozygotic twins, from unrelated adults of various ages, and from cord blood. To rule out contamination, replicate twin experiments were performed at different times with different library preparation protocols.

Only healthy Caucasian donors were included. Using Miltenyi CD45RO+ enrichment and human naive T-cell isolation kits, memory (CD45RO+) and naive T cells were isolated from PBMC. The research as a whole found: In beta out-of-frame sequences, excess twin sharing was weaker, because having fewer shared sequences lowered the signal-to-noise ratio. Invariant T cells such as MAIT and iNKT could partly confound zero-insertion analyses, though diverse VJ usage argued against this for most clonotypes. Abundant cord blood beta clonotypes had fewer insertions, young adult naive repertoires showed a similar but weaker trend, and memory repertoires showed no such trend. Because the same donors could not be followed over many years, the conclusions depended on cross-sectional statistical analysis. Compared with coincidental sharing between unrelated individuals, out-of-frame TCR alpha sequences shared between twins had an excess of sequences with low generation probability. Out-of-frame TCR alpha sharing in monozygotic twins was systematically underestimated by recombination models, whereas sharing between unrelated individuals was in agreement with the recombination models.

The protocol used for the library was 5' RACE. For sequencing, an Illumina HiSeq 2000 was employed. Template switching added a universal primer binding site, and the final cDNA carried a unique molecular identifier that allowed TCR cDNA molecules to be counted accurately. First-strand cDNA for TCR alpha and beta chains was synthesized from specific primers in the conserved constant-segment region. To control for contamination, every cDNA library was double barcoded, receiving both a SMART-Mk sample barcode and Illumina barcodes. TruSeq adapter sequences, together with Illumina sample barcodes, were added in two successive PCR steps. TCR alpha and beta cDNA libraries were sequenced on the Illumina HiSeq platform with custom primers. Concerning the study's data processing: MiGEC was used to process raw reads and extract unique molecular identifiers, and MiXCR was used to find CDR3 positions. Recombination models were inferred per individual with the repgenHMM and IGoR tools using an EM algorithm. Shared clonotype analysis was performed with the tcR package in R, normalizing sharing by the product of cloneset sizes. To study raw recombination without the effects of thymic and clonal selection, out-of-frame nonproductive sequences were analyzed. In-frame beta chains were kept once TCRdb had trimmed the public reads at Q25 with fastp and called clones with MiXCR. Under each unique CDR3 protein, matching rows form one entry showing the most common genes and DNA. The V and J calls shown here were made by TCRdb, not taken from the authors' results. In all, the sample holds under 300,000 distinct CDR3 sequences, and over 12% of those were seen once. The top ten hold approximately 8.8% of the sample.

Material: memory (CD45RO+) T cells sorted from blood. Per the publication, the cell subset or site label means: CD45RO+ enriched T cells. This receptor was taken from a young woman in good health.

CDR3 sequence: CASSRRTSGGHEQYF. The nucleotide sequence is given as TGTGCCAGCAGCAGACGGACTAGCGGCGGTCACGAGCAGTACTTC. Recombination linked TRBV5-5 to TRBJ2-7; the junction holds 10 bases that match TRBD2. Compared with germline, V lacks 4 bases and J lacks 5 bases; bases without a gene match: 9. The CDR3 contains 15 residues, cysteine and phenylalanine counted. Only the CDR3 region is kept as DNA, spanning 45 bases read in frame from base 1. In the germline V gene (reference sequence), CDR1 corresponds to SGHKS and CDR2 to YYEKEE.